This T cell receptor (beta chain) emerged from a study of T cells expressing NK-cell markers. In the study overall: Investigators obtained TCR beta repertoires from sorted CD3+CD56+NKG2C+, CD3+CD56+NKG2C- and CD3+CD56-NKG2C+ T cells. Seven sequenced donors out of eight were HCMV-seropositive, one seronegative.

Findings and caveats of the study: About 1.0-7.0% of CD8+ T cells in about 6 donors belonged to dominant NKG2C+ clonotypes.

Concerning this clonotype: Its antigen is unknown.

TCRdb reprocessed the 5' RACE reads and reports one entry per CDR3 protein, with no DNA. Recorded for this sample: about 150,000 distinct CDR3 sequences. The V gene's germline CDR1 is SGHTA and CDR2 FQGTGA. The CDR3 has 14 residues. The J gene is TRBJ2-5, the V gene TRBV7-3. This TCR derives from a woman aged 45-59 years in good health. Sequenced input: blood T cells: a sorted CD56 or NKG2C T cell subset, CD4+ or CD8+ T cells, or bulk PBMC T cells (not recorded which). The CDR3 reads CASSLTADQETQYF. Full variable domain (outside the CDR3, taken from reference TRBV7-3 and TRBJ2-5): GAGVSQTPSNKVTEKGKYVELRCDPISGHTALYWYRQSLGQGPEFLIYFQGTGAADDSGLPNDRFFAVRPEGSVSTLKIQRTERGDSAVYLCASSLTADQETQYFGPGTRLLVL.